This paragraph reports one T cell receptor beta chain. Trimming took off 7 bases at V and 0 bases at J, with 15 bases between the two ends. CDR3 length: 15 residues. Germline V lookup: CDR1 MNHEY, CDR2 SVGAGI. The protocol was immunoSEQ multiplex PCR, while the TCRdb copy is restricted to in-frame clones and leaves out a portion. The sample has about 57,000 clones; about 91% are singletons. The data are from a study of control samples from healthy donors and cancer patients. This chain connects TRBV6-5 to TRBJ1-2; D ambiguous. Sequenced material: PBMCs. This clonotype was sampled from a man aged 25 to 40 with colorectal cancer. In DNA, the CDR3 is TGTGCCAGCATGGGCCTAACGGGCTCTAACTATGGCTACACCTTC. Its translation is CASMGLTGSNYGYTF.